One sample yielded the 10 T cell receptor beta chains listed below, sequenced in a study of response to subunit inactivated influenza vaccine. TCRdb re-analysed the RT-PCR reads in MiXCR, keeping a single row per CDR3 protein. The table lists under 850,000 distinct CDR3 sequences, about 18% of them singletons, with around 9.9% in the top ten. The sample here was PBMCs from blood, taken 5 days after vaccination. The receptors were sampled from a man aged 50 to 59 who received an inactivated influenza vaccine.

The V and J genes are TRBV5-1 and TRBJ2-1; no definite D call. The CDR3 covers 13 residues. Trimming took 4 bases from V and 3 from J, leaving 8 bases between them. Germline CDR1 reads SGHRS; CDR2 reads YFSETQ. The CDR3 sequence: CASSIFGYNEQFF. CDR3 nucleotides: TGCGCCAGCAGCATATTTGGCTACAATGAGCAGTTCTTC.

In its sample, this clonotype was seen a few times. The chain couples TRBV5-5 to TRBJ2-2, with 9 bases identical to TRBD2. The CDR3 totals 17 residues. The trim removed 2 bases at V and 0 bases at J, leaving 5 bases unmatched. CDR1 and CDR2 (germline): SGHKS, YYEKEE (reference sequence). CDR3 loop: CASSFAGGPSNTGELFF. CDR3 nucleotides: TGTGCCAGCAGCTTTGCGGGAGGGCCATCGAACACCGGGGAGCTGTTTTTT.

This clonotype has just a few counts. This chain links TRBV12-3 or TRBV12-4 with TRBJ1-2; TRBD1 aligns across 10 bases. This CDR3 comprises 16 residues. V shed 5 bases and J 5 bases; nucleotides not matched to a gene: 11. This chain's CDR3 is CASSTGTGVTEYGYTF. Here the CDR3 DNA reads TGTGCCAGCAGTACGGGGACAGGGGTGACAGAATATGGCTACACCTTC.

In its sample, this clonotype was seen a few times. The V and J genes are TRBV7-2 and TRBJ2-5; 9 bases map to TRBD2. With 2 bases clipped from V and 5 bases from J, the junction kept 3 bases outside the gene matches. Per germline, CDR1 SGHTA and CDR2 FQGNSA. The CDR3 spans 14 residues. CDR3 in DNA: TGTGCCAGCAGCTTAATGGCGGGGGGGGAGACCCAGTACTTC. Amino acids: CASSLMAGGETQYF.

The rearrangement links TRBV29-1 to TRBJ2-5; the match to TRBD2 covers 10 bases. V lost 0 bases, J lost 4 bases, and 8 bases stayed unmatched. The CDR3 runs 16 residues. CDR1 and CDR2 (germline): SQVTM, ANQGSEA. CDR3 region: CSVEDMGSGRPETQYF. The CDR3 bases are TGCAGCGTTGAAGATATGGGTAGCGGGAGGCCAGAGACCCAGTACTTC.

This clonotype showed up just a few times. This chain joins TRBV5-5 and TRBJ2-2; D remains unclear. V lost 1 base and J lost 2, with 6 bases in between. Germline V lookup: CDR1 SGHKS, CDR2 YYEKEE (reference sequence). There are 14 residues in the CDR3. The CDR3 here is CASSLSINTGELFF. The DNA for the CDR3 is TGTGCCAGCAGCTTGTCCATAAACACCGGGGAGCTGTTTTTT. The entire variable domain, with the rest obtained from reference TRBV5-5 and TRBJ2-2, is as follows: DAGVTQSPTHLIKTRGQQVTLRCSPISGHKSVSWYQQVLGQGPQFIFQYYEKEERGRGNFPDRFSARQFPNYSSELNVNALLLGDSALYLCASSLSINTGELFFGEGSRLTVL.

This clonotype occurred a few times. One end of the junction fails to match germline, which may point to a read error. This chain links TRBV20-1 with TRBJ2-5, with TRBD2 matching over 7 bases. Germline loops: CDR1 DFQATT, CDR2 SNEGSKA (reference sequence). The CDR3 length is 16 residues. The CDR3 coding sequence is TGCTGTGCTAGAGCCCTACGGGAGGCCCTAAGGGGGACCCAGTACTTC. Translated: CCARALREALRGTQYF.

The chain is built from TRBV5-1 and TRBJ1-1; D is perhaps TRBD1 (5 bases). CDR1 and CDR2 (germline): SGHRS, YFSETQ. The CDR3 loop spans 13 amino acids. V lost 0 bases, J lost 8 bases, and 11 bases lay in between. The CDR3 loop is CASSLAYEGEAFF. As DNA, the CDR3 is TGCGCCAGCAGCTTGGCCTATGAGGGGGAAGCTTTCTTT.

The gene calls are TRBV24-1 and TRBJ2-1; 7 bases agree with TRBD1. V gave up 3 bases and J gave up 4 bases; unmatched junction bases: 8. There are 16 residues in the CDR3. The V gene's germline CDR1 is KGHDR and CDR2 SFDVKD. CDR3 region: CATSDPTGDTYNEQFF. In DNA, the CDR3 is TGTGCCACCAGTGATCCTACAGGGGATACGTACAATGAGCAGTTCTTC.

CDR3 in DNA: TGTGCCAGCAGTTTTTCGAGGGAGTCCAAAAACATTCAGTACTTC. As protein: CASSFSRESKNIQYF. The chain is built from TRBV28 and TRBJ2-4, with TRBD2 as a possible D gene (5 bases). CDR3 length: 15 amino acids. V was pared by 3 bases and J by 2 bases, with 11 bases between. CDR1 and CDR2 (germline): MDHEN, SYDVKM.